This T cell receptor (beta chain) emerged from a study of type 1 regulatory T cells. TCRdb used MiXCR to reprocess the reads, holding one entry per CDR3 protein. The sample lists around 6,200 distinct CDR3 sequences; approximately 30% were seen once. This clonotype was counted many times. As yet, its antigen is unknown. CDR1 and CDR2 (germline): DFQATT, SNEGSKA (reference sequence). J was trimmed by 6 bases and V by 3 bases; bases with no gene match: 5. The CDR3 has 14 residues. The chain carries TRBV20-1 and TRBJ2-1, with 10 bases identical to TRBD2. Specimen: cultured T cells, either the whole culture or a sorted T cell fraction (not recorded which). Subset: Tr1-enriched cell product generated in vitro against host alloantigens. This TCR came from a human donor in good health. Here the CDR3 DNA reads TGCAGTGCTAGGAGGACTAGCGGAATCAATGAGCAGTTCTTC. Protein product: CSARRTSGINEQFF.